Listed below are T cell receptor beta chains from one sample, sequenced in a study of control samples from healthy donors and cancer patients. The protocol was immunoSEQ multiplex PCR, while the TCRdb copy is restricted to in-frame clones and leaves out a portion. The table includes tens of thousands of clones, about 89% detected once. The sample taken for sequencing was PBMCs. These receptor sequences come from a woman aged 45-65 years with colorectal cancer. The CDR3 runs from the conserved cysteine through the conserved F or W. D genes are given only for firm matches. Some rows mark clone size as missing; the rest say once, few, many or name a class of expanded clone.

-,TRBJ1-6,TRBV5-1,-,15,CASSQAGRNNSPLHF,TGCGCCAGCAGCCAGGCGGGCCGTAATAATTCACCCCTCCACTTT
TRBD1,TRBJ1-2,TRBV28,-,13,CASRTTGGGSYTF,TGTGCCAGCAGAACAACAGGGGGTGGTAGCTACACCTTC
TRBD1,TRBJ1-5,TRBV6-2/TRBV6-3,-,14,CASSDDRGNQPQHF,TGTGCCAGCAGTGACGACAGGGGCAATCAGCCCCAGCATTTT
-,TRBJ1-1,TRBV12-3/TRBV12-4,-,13,CASRKSGTTEAFF,TGTGCCAGCAGGAAGTCAGGGACCACTGAAGCTTTCTTT
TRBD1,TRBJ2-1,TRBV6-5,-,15,CASSVTGDRANEQFF,TGTGCCAGCAGCGTGACAGGGGATCGAGCCAATGAGCAGTTCTTC
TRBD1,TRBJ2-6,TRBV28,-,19,CASSRGRTGAPTGANVLTF,TGTGCCAGCAGCCGAGGCCGGACAGGGGCGCCTACTGGGGCCAACGTCCTGACTTTC
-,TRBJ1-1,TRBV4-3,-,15,CASSKEQGSYAEAFF,TGCGCCAGCAGCAAAGAACAGGGTTCGTATGCTGAAGCTTTCTTT
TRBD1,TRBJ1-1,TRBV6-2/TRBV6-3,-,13,CASSIQGAPEAFF,TGTGCCAGCAGCATACAGGGGGCCCCTGAAGCTTTCTTT
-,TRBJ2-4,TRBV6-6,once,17,CASSPDPGTRAKNIQYF,TGTGCCAGCAGTCCCGATCCCGGGACGCGAGCCAAAAACATTCAGTACTTC
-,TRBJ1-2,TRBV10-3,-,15,CAISEFVLGSYGYTF,TGTGCCATCAGTGAATTTGTTTTGGGATCCTATGGCTACACCTTC
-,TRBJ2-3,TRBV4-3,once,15,CASSQGQVGTDTQYF,TGCGCCAGCAGCCAGGGACAAGTCGGGACAGATACGCAGTATTTT
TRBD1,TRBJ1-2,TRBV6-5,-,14,CASSPQQGNYGYTF,TGTGCCAGCAGTCCACAACAGGGGAACTATGGCTACACCTTC
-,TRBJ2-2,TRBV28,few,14,CASSTGQNTGELFF,TGTGCCAGCAGCACGGGACAGAACACCGGGGAGCTGTTTTTT
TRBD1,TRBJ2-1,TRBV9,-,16,CASSPRTGGTYNEQFF,TGTGCCAGCAGCCCTCGGACAGGGGGAACCTACAATGAGCAGTTCTTC
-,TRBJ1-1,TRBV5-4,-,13,CASSFGGGTEAFF,TGTGCCAGCAGCTTTGGGGGGGGCACTGAAGCTTTCTTT
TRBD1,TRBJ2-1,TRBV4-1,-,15,CASSQTGGSYNEQFF,TGCGCCAGCAGCCAAACAGGGGGCTCCTACAATGAGCAGTTCTTC
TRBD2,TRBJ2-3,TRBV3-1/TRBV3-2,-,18,CASSQEFASGTQADTQYF,TGTGCCAGCAGCCAAGAATTCGCTAGCGGGACCCAGGCGGATACGCAGTATTTT
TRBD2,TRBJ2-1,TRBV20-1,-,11,CSARGGHEQFF,TGCAGTGCGCGGGGGGGCCATGAGCAGTTCTTC
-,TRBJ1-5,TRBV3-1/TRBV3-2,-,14,CASSQGAYSQPQHF,TGTGCCAGCAGCCAAGGAGCCTATAGTCAGCCCCAGCATTTT
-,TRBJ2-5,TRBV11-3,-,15,CASSHRRTHQETQYF,TGTGCCAGCAGCCACCGTAGGACCCACCAAGAGACCCAGTACTTC
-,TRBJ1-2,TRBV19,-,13,CASMGALLYGYTF,TGTGCCAGTATGGGGGCCCTGCTGTATGGCTACACCTTC
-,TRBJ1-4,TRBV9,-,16,CASSVSLGNDNEKLFF,TGTGCCAGCAGCGTAAGTTTAGGCAATGATAATGAAAAACTGTTTTTT
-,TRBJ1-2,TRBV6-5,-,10,CASGRDGYTF,TGTGCCAGTGGACGCGATGGCTACACCTTC
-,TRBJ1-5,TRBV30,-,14,CAWSYKGGDQPQHF,TGTGCCTGGAGTTACAAGGGTGGGGATCAGCCCCAGCATTTT
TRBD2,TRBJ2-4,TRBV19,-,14,CASSSAGGENIQYF,TGTGCCAGTAGTTCGGCGGGGGGGGAAAACATTCAGTACTTC
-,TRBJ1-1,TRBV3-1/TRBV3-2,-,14,CASSRGGGGTEAFF,TGTGCCAGCAGCCGGGGAGGGGGTGGCACTGAAGCTTTCTTT
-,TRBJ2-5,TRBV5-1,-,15,CASSLSPGTQETQYF,TGCGCCAGCAGCTTGAGTCCGGGGACGCAAGAGACCCAGTACTTC
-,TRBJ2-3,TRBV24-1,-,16,CATSDLGAGPTDTQYF,TGTGCCACCAGTGATTTGGGGGCGGGGCCCACAGATACGCAGTATTTT
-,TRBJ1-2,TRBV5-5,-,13,CASSLVLTYGYTF,TGTGCCAGCAGCTTGGTACTGACCTATGGCTACACCTTC
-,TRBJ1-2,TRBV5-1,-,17,CASSQQGVGTTNYGYTF,TGCGCCAGTTCACAACAGGGCGTTGGAACTACTAACTATGGCTACACCTTC
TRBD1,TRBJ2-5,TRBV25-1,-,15,CASTPGQGIGETQYF,TGTGCCAGCACTCCGGGACAGGGGATAGGAGAGACCCAGTACTTC
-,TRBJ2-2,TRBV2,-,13,CASSRGLGGELFF,TGTGCCAGCAGCAGGGGTTTGGGCGGGGAGCTGTTTTTT
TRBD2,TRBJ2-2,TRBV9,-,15,CASSLSGGSPGELFF,TGTGCCAGCAGCCTTAGCGGGGGAAGCCCCGGGGAGCTGTTTTTT
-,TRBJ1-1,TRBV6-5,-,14,CASSYSKKGTEAFF,TGTGCCAGCAGTTACTCAAAAAAGGGGACTGAAGCTTTCTTT
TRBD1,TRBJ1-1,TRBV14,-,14,CASSQDRQNTEAFF,TGTGCCAGCAGCCAGGACAGGCAAAACACTGAAGCTTTCTTT
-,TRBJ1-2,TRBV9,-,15,CASSVSETFLYGYTF,TGTGCCAGCAGCGTTAGCGAGACCTTCCTCTATGGCTACACCTTC
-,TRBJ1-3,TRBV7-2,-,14,CASSPKTSGNTIYF,TGTGCCAGCAGCCCCAAAACCTCTGGAAACACCATATATTTT
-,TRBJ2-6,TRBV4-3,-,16,CASSPESGSGANVLTF,TGCGCCAGCAGCCCCGAATCCGGCTCTGGGGCCAACGTCCTGACTTTC
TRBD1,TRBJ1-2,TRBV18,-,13,CASSPGTGYGYTF,TGTGCCAGCTCACCCGGGACAGGGTATGGCTACACCTTC
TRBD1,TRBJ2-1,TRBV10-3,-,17,CAISEPEPGQGVDEQFF,TGTGCCATCAGTGAGCCCGAACCGGGACAGGGTGTGGATGAGCAGTTCTTC
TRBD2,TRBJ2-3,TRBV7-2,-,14,CASSFGGDTDTQYF,TGTGCCAGCAGCTTTGGGGGGGACACAGATACGCAGTATTTT
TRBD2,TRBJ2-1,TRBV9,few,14,CASRGAGGSNEQFF,TGTGCCAGCCGGGGAGCGGGGGGGAGCAATGAGCAGTTCTTC
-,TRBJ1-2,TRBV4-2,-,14,CASSPLGVSGGYTF,TGTGCCAGCAGCCCCCTCGGGGTGTCGGGTGGCTACACCTTC
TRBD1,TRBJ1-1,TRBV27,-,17,CASSLFSPGGAYTEAFF,TGTGCCAGCAGTTTATTTTCCCCAGGGGGCGCCTACACTGAAGCTTTCTTT
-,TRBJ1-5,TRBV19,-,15,CASRSPSGSNQPQHF,TGTGCCAGTAGGTCCCCAAGCGGGAGCAATCAGCCCCAGCATTTT
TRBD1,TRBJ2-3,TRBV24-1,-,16,CATSDSGQGSTDTQYF,TGTGCCACCAGTGATTCTGGACAGGGAAGCACAGATACGCAGTATTTT
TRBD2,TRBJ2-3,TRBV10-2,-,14,CASSESQRGGTQYF,TGCGCCAGCAGTGAGTCCCAGCGGGGGGGTACGCAGTATTTT
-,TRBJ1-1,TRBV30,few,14,CAWSPVGGYTEAFF,TGTGCCTGGAGTCCCGTGGGAGGGTACACTGAAGCTTTCTTT
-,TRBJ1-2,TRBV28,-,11,CASRANYGYTF,TGTGCCAGCAGGGCTAACTATGGCTACACCTTC
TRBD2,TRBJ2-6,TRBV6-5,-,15,CASSRGGTGANVLTF,TGTGCCAGCAGTCGGGGGGGAACTGGGGCCAACGTCCTGACTTTC
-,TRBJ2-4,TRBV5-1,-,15,CASSLGTVHEGIQYF,TGCGCCAGCAGCTTGGGTACAGTCCACGAAGGCATTCAGTACTTC
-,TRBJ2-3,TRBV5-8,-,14,CASSFQGGTDTQYF,TGTGCCAGCAGCTTCCAGGGTGGCACAGATACGCAGTATTTT
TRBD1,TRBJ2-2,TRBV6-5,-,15,CASRWDREATGELFF,TGTGCCAGCAGGTGGGACAGGGAAGCCACCGGGGAGCTGTTTTTT
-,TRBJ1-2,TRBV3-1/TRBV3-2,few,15,CASSQDGAGSYGYTF,TGTGCCAGCAGCCAAGATGGGGCGGGTAGCTATGGCTACACCTTC
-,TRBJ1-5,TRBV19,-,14,CASSSSYSNQPQHF,TGTGCCAGTAGTAGTTCCTATAGCAATCAGCCCCAGCATTTT
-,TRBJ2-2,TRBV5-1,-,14,CASSSTGDTGELFF,TGCGCCAGCAGCTCGACGGGAGACACCGGGGAGCTGTTTTTT
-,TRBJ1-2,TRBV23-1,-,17,CASSRVGTLLTSYGYTF,TGCGCCAGCAGTCGGGTAGGTACTCTCCTTACTTCCTATGGCTACACCTTC
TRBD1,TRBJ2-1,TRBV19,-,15,CASSMQGASYNEQFF,TGTGCCAGTAGTATGCAGGGGGCGTCCTACAATGAGCAGTTCTTC